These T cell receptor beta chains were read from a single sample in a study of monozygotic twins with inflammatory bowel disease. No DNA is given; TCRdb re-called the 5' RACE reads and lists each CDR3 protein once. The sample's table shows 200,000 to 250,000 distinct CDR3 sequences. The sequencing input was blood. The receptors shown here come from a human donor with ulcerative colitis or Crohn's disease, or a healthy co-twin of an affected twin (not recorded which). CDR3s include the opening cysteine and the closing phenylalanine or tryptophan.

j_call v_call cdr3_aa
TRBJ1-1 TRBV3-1 CASRKDLNTEAFF
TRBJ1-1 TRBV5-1 CASSSGQGFAEAFF
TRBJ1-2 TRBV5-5 CASSLEVNYGYTF
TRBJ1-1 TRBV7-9 CASSLQGLTAFF
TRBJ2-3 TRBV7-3 CASRYSSADTQYF
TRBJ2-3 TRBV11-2 CASSLPGTSAAPSTDTQYF
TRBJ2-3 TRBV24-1 CATSDRAGTVTDTQYF
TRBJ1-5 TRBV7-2 CASSLAAYNQPQHF
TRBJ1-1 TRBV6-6 CASSYRADTEAFF
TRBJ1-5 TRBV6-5 CASSLNRGTGANQPQHF
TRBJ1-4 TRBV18 CASSPSRATNEKLFF
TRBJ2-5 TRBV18 CASSGQQETQYF
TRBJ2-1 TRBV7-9 CASSPLDRGNEQFF
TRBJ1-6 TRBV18 CASSAQSGQTNSPLHF
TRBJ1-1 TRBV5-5 CASSLAPELEAFF
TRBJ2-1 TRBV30 CAWSVLGLAGVGEQFF
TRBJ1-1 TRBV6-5 CASLRDRGSMSTEAFF
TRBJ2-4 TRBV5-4 CASSLEQGFVNIQYF
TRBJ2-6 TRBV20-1 CSALDRSGANVLTF
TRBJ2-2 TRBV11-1 CASPARTPAGDANTGELFF
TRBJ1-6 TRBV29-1 CSVDSRDRQSSPLHF
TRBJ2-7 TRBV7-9 CASSLLGAEQYF
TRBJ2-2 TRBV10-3 CAISPRTGETGELFF
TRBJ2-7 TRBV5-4 CASSFGLSTGTAASYEQYF
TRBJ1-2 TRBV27 CASRPDWGGYTF
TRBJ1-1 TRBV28 CASRYRAGFFDTEAFF
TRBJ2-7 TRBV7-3 CASSPGGVSSYEQYF
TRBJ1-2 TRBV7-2 CASSSTGTMGDGYTF
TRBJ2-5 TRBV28 CASSQSGTAKETQYF
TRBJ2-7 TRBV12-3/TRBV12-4 CASSSGLGLSYEQYF
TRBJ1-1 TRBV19 CASSLIRDMNTEAFF
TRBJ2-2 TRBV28 CASTSWGLNTGELFF
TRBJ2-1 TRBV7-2 CASSPRRSYNEQFF
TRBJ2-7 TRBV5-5 CASSRYSIYEQYF
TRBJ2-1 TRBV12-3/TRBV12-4 CASSFPGQGARNEQFF
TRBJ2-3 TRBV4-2 CASSIPTGQGADTQYF
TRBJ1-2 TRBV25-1 CASSEWETTGYTF
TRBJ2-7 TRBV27 CASSKRTGSYEQYF
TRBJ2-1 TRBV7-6 CASSLKTGWVTYNEQFF
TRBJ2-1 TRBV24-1 CATSDLTSGSSYNEQFF